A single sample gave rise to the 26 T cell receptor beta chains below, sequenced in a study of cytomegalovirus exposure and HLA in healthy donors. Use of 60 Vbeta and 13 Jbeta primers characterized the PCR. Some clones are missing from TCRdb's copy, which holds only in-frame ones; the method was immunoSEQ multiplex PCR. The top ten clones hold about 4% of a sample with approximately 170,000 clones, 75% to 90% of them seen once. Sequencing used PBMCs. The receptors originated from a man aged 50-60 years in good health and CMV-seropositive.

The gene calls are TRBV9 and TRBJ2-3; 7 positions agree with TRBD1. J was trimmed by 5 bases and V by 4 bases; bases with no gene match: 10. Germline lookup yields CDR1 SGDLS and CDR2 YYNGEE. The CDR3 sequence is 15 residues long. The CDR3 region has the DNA TGTGCCAGCAGCACCGGGGAGTCAGGGGGAGATACGCAGTATTTT. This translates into CASSTGESGGDTQYF.

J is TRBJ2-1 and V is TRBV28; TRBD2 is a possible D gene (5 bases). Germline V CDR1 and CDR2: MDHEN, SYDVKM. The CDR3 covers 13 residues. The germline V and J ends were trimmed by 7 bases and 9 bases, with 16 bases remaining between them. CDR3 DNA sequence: TGTGCCAGCAAAGACATAGCGACCGGTGAGCAGTTCTTC. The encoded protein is CASKDIATGEQFF.

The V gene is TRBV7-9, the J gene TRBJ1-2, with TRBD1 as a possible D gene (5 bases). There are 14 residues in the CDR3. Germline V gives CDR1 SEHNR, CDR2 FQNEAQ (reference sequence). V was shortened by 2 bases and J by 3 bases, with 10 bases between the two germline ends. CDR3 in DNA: TGTGCCAGCAGCTTATGGGGGGAAGACTATGGCTACACCTTC. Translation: CASSLWGEDYGYTF. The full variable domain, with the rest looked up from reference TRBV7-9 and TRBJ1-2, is DTGVSQNPRHKITKRGQNVTFRCDPISEHNRLYWYRQTLGQGPEFLTYFQNEAQLEKSRLLSDRFSAERPKGSFSTLEIQRTEQGDSAMYLCASSLWGEDYGYTFGSGTRLTVV.

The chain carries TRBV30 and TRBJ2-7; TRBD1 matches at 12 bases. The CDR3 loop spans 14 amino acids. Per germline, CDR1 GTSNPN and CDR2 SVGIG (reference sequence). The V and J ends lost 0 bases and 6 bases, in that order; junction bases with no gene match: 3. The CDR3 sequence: CAWSVGTGGVEQYF. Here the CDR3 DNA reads TGTGCCTGGAGTGTAGGGACAGGGGGCGTCGAGCAGTACTTC.

The CDR3 bases are TGTGCCAGCATCAGGGGGGCGAATTCACCCCTCCACTTT. It codes for CASIRGANSPLHF. The chain links TRBV28 to TRBJ1-6, with TRBD1 matching 7 bases. With V trimmed by 7 bases and J by 7 bases, 4 bases remained unmatched. Germline-derived CDR1 and CDR2 are MDHEN and SYDVKM. The CDR3 spans 13 residues.

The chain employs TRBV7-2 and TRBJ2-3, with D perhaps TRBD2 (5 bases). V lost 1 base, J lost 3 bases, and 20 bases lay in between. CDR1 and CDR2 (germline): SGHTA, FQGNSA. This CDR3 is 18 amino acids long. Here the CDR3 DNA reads TGTGCCAGCAGCTTAGACCCCCCCCGGGGAGAGAGTACAGATACGCAGTATTTT. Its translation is CASSLDPPRGESTDTQYF.

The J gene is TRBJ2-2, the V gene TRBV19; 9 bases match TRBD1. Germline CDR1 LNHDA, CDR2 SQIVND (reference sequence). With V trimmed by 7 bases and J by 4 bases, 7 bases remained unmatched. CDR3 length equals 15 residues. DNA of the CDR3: TGTGCCAGTACTCCGGGGGGACAGGGCACCGGGGAGCTGTTTTTT. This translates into CASTPGGQGTGELFF.

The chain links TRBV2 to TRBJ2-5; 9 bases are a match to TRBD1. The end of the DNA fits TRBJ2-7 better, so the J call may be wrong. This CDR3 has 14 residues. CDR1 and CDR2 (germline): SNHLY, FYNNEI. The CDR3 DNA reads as TGTGCCAGCACCCTCCGCACAGGGGGCCACGAGCAGTACTTC. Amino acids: CASTLRTGGHEQYF.

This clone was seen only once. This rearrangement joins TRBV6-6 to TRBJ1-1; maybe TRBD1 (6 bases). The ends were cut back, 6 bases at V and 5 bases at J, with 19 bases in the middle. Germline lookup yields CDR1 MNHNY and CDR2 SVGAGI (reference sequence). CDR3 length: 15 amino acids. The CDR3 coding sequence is TGTGCCAGCAGAACCGGGACAACAAGAGGGACTGAAGCTTTCTTT. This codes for CASRTGTTRGTEAFF.

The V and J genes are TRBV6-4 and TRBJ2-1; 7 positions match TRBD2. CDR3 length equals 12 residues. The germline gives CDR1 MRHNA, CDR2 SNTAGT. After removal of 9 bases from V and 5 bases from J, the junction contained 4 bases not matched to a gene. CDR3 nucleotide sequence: TGTGCCAGTAAGAGCGGGAACAATGAGCAGTTCTTC. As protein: CASKSGNNEQFF.

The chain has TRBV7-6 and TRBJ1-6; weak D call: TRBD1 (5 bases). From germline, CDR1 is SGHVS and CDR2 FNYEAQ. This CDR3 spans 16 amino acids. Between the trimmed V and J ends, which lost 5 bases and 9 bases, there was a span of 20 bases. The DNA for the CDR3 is TGTGCCAGCAGCCCCACTGATATGGAGGGACGTTCACCCCTCCACTTT. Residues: CASSPTDMEGRSPLHF. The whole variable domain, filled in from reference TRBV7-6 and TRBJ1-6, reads GAGVSQSPRYKVTKRGQDVALRCDPISGHVSLYWYRQALGQGPEFLTYFNYEAQQDKSGLPNDRFSAERPEGSISTLTIQRTEQRDSAMYRCASSPTDMEGRSPLHFGNGTRLTVT.

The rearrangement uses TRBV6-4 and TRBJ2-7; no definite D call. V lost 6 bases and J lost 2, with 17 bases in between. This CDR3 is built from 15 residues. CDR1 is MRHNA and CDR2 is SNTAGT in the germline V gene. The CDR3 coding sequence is TGTGCCAGCAGATTGCCCAACTATCTGACCTACGAGCAGTACTTC. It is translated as CASRLPNYLTYEQYF.

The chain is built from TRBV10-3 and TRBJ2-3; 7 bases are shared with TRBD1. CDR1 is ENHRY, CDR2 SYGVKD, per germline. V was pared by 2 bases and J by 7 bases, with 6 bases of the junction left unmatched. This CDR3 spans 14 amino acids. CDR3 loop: CAISEQSRGNTQYF. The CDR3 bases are TGTGCCATCAGTGAGCAGAGCAGGGGGAATACGCAGTATTTT.

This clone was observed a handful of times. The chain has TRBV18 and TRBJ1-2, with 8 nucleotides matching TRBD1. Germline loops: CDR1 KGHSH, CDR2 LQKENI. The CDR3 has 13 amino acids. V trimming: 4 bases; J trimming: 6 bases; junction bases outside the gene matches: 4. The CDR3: CASSQGQENGYTF. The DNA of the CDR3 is TGTGCCAGCTCACAGGGACAGGAAAATGGCTACACCTTC.

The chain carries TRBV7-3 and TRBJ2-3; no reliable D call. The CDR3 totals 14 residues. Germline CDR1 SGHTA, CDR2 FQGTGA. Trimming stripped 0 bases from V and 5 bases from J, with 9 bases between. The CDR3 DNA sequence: TGTGCCAGCAGCTTAACAGGCGGCCTAGATACGCAGTATTTT. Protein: CASSLTGGLDTQYF.

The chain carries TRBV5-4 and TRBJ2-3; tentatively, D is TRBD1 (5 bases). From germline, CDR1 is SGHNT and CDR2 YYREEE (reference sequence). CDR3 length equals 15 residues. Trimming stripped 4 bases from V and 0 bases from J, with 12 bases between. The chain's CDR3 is CASSLRDASTDTQYF. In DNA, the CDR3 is TGTGCCAGCAGCCTCAGGGATGCTAGCACAGATACGCAGTATTTT.

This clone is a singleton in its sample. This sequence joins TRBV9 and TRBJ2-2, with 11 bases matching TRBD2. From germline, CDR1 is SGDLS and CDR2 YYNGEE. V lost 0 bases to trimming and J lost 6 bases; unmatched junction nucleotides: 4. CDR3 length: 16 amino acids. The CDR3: CASSVDGSGRAGELFF. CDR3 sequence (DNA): TGTGCCAGCAGCGTAGATGGTAGCGGGAGGGCCGGGGAGCTGTTTTTT.

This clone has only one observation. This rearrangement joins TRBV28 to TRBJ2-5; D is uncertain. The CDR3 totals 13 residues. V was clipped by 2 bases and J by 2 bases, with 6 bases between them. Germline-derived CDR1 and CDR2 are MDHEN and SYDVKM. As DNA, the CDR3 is TGTGCCAGCAGTTTACTGAGACAAGAGACCCAGTACTTC. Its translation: CASSLLRQETQYF.

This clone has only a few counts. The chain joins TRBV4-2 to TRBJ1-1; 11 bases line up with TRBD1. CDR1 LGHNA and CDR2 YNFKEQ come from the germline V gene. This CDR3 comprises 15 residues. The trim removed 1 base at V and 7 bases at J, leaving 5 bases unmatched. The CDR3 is CASSQGTGGFGEAFF. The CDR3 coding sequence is TGTGCCAGCAGCCAAGGGACAGGGGGCTTTGGTGAAGCTTTCTTT.

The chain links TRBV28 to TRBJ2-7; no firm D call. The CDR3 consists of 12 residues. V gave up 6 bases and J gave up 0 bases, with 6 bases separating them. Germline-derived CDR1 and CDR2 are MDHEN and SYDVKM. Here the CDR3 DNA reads TGTGCCAGCAGAGCAAGCTCCTACGAGCAGTACTTC. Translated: CASRASSYEQYF.

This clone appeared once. Here the CDR3 DNA reads TGTGCCAGCAGCGAGACTAGAGAGGAGACCCAGTACTTC. The encoded protein is CASSETREETQYF. The gene calls are TRBV7-3 and TRBJ2-5, with D possibly TRBD2 on 6 matching bases. The germline V and J ends were trimmed by 5 bases and 5 bases, with 12 bases remaining between them. This CDR3 comprises 13 residues. Germline V gives CDR1 SGHTA, CDR2 FQGTGA.

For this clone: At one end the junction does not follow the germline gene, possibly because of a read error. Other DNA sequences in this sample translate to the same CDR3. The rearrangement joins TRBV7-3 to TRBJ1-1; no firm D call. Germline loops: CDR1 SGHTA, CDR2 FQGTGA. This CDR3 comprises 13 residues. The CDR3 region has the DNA TGCGCCAGCAGCCCAAGCTCGAACACTGAAGCTTTCTTT. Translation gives CASSPSSNTEAFF.

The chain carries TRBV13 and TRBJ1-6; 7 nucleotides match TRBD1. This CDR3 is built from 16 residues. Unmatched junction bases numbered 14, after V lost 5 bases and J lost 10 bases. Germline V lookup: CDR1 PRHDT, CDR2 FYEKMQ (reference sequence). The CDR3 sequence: CASSPRGAGGLSPLHF. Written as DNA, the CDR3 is TGTGCCAGCAGCCCACGGGGCGCAGGGGGTCTCTCACCCCTCCACTTT. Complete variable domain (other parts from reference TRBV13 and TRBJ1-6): AAGVIQSPRHLIKEKRETATLKCYPIPRHDTVYWYQQGPGQDPQFLISFYEKMQSDKGSIPDRFSAQQFSDYHSELNMSSLELGDSALYFCASSPRGAGGLSPLHFGNGTRLTVT.

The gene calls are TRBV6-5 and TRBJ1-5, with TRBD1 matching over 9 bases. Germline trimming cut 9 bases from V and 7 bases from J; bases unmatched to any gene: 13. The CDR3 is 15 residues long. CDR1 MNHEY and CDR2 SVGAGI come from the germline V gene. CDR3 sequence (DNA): TGTGCCAGTTACTGGGGACAGGGAGGAGGACAGCCCCAGCATTTT. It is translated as CASYWGQGGGQPQHF.

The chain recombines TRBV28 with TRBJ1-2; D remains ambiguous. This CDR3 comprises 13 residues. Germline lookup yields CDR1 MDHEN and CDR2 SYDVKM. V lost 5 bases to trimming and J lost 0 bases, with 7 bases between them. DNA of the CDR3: TGTGCCAGCAGTCCGTCCTCTAACTATGGCTACACCTTC. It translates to CASSPSSNYGYTF.

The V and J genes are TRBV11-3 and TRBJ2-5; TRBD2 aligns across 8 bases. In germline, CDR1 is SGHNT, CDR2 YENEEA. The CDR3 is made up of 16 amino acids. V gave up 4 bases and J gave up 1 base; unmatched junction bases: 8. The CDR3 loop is CASSYRSSGLQETQYF. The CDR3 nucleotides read TGTGCCAGCAGCTATCGGTCTAGCGGGCTCCAAGAGACCCAGTACTTC.